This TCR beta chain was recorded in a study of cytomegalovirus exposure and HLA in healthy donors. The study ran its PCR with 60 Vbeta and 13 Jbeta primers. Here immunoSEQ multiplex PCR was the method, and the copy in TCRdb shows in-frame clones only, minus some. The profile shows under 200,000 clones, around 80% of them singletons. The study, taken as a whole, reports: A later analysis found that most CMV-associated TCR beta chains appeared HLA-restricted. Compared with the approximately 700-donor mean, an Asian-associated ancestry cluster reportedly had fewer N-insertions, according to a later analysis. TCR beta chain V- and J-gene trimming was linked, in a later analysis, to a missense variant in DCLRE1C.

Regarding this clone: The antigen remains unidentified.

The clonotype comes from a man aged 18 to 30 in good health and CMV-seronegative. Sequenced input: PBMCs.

CDR3 residues: CASSTPGTGALRGYTF. CDR3 DNA: TGTGCCAGCAGCACCCCCGGGACAGGGGCCCTACGGGGCTACACCTTC. V is TRBV7-2 and J is TRBJ1-2; 10 nucleotides align to TRBD1. This CDR3 is 16 amino acids long. Per germline, CDR1 SGHTA and CDR2 FQGNSA. The ends lost 5 bases at V and 8 bases at J; junction bases unmatched: 14. Full variable domain (rest looked up from reference TRBV7-2 and TRBJ1-2): GAGVSQSPSNKVTEKGKDVELRCDPISGHTALYWYRQSLGQGLEFLIYFQGNSAPDKSGLPSDRFSAERTGGSVSTLTIQRTQQEDSAVYLCASSTPGTGALRGYTFGSGTRLTVV.